This record concerns one T cell receptor (beta chain) sequence. The antigen is unknown. The CDR3 is made up of 17 amino acids. Trimming took 0 bases from V and 3 from J, leaving 17 bases between them. These data belong to a study of T cells after yellow fever vaccination. Study observations and caveats: By day 5 rather than day 15, the secondary response had peaked, though it was weaker. Post-booster repertoires contained most primary-vaccination clones again (roughly 96% CD4, around 88% CD8).

TCRdb recomputed calls from the 5' RACE reads with MiXCR, one row per CDR3 protein. The table has 240,000 or so distinct CDR3 sequences, roughly 7.2% seen once. This sequence was found in a man aged 25 to 40 who received the YFV17D yellow fever vaccine. The sample in question was CD4+ T cells sorted from PBMCs, obtained 15 days after the yellow fever booster vaccination. The V and J genes are TRBV23-1 and TRBJ2-5; D is ambiguous. TRBV23-1 is reported as an ORF; its role is uncertain. The CDR3, as DNA: TGCGCCAGCAGTCAATCGCCCTGGATCCCACAGAAAGAGACCCAGTACTTC. Translated, it gives CASSQSPWIPQKETQYF.